This note documents a single T cell receptor beta chain sequence. Its matching antigen is unknown. This sample is part of a study of T cell responses to AZD1222 COVID-19 vaccine. Regarding the study as a whole: Along spike, vaccine-associated CD4 TCRs were found throughout, with dominance at 160-218 and 743-854.

Assay: immunoSEQ multiplex PCR; the TCRdb copy retains only in-frame clones and omits some. The sample has roughly 93,000 clones, 80% to 90% seen once; the top ten hold roughly 1.7%. The ends were cut back, 10 bases at V and 0 bases at J, with 12 bases in the middle. This CDR3 is 14 amino acids long. CDR1 is MNHEY and CDR2 is SVGEGT in the germline V gene. This chain connects TRBV6-2 or TRBV6-3 to TRBJ1-4; D not resolved. The TCR originated in an adult in good health. Here the sequenced sample was peripheral blood, taken on day 0 of AZD1222 vaccination. In DNA form, the CDR3 reads TGTGCCAAAAGCCCCGGGACAACTAATGAAAAACTGTTTTTT. Protein sequence: CAKSPGTTNEKLFF.